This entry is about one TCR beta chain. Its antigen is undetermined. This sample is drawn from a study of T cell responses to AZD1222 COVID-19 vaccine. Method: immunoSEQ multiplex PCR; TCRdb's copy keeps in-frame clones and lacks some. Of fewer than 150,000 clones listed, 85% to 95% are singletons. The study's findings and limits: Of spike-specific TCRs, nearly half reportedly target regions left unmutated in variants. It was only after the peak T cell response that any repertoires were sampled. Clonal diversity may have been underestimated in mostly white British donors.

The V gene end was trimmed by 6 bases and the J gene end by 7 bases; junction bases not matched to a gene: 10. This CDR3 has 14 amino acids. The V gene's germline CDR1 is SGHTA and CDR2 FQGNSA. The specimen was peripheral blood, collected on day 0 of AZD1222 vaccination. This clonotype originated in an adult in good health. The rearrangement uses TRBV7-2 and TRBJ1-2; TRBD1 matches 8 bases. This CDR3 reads CASRSQDRVGGYTF. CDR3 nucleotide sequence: TGTGCCAGCAGAAGCCAGGACAGGGTCGGTGGCTACACCTTC. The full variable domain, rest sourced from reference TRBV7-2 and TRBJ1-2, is GAGVSQSPSNKVTEKGKDVELRCDPISGHTALYWYRQSLGQGLEFLIYFQGNSAPDKSGLPSDRFSAERTGGSVSTLTIQRTQQEDSAVYLCASRSQDRVGGYTFGSGTRLTVV.